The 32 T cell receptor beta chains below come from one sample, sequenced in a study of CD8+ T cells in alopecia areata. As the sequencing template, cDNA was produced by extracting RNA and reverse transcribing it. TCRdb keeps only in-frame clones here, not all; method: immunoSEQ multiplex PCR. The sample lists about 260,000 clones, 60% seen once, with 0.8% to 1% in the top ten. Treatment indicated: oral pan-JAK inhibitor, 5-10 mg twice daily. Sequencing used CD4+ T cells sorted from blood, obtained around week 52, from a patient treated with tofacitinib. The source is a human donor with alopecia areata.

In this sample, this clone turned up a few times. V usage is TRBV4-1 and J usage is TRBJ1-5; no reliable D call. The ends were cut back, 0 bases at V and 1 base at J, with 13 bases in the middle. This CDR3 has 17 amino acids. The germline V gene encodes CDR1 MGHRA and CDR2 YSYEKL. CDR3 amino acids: CASSQEPQAVSNQPQHF. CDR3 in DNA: TGCGCCAGCAGCCAAGAACCTCAGGCGGTGAGCAATCAGCCCCAGCATTTT.

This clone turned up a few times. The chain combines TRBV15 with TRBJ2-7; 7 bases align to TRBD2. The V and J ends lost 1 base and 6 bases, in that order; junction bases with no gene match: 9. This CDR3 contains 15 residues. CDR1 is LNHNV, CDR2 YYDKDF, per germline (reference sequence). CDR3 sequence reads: CATSRGLAERTEQYF. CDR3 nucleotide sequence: TGTGCCACCAGCAGAGGACTAGCAGAAAGAACCGAGCAGTACTTC.

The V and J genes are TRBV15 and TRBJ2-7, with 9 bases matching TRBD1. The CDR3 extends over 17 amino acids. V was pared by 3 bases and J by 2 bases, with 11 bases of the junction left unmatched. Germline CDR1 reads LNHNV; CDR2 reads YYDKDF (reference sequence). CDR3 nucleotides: TGTGCCACCAGCAGGAAAGGACAGGGGCCTTTGGCCTACGAGCAGTACTTC. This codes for CATSRKGQGPLAYEQYF.

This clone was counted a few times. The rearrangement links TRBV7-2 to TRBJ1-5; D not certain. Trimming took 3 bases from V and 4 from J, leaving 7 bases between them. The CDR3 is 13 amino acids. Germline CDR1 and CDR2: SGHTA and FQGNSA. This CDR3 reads CASSLVKNQPQHF. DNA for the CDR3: TGTGCCAGCAGCTTGGTGAAAAATCAGCCCCAGCATTTT.

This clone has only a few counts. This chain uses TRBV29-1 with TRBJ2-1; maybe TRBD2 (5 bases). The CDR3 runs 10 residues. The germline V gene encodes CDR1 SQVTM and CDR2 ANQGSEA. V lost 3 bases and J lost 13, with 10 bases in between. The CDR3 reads CSVERGSQFF. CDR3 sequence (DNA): TGCAGCGTTGAGAGAGGGAGTCAGTTCTTC.

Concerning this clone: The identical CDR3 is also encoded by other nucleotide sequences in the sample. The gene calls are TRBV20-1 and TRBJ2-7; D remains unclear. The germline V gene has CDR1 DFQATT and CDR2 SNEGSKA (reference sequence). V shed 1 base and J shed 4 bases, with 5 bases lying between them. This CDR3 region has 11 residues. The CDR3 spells CSARGVYEQYF. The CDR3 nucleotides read TGCAGTGCTAGAGGAGTGTACGAGCAGTACTTC.

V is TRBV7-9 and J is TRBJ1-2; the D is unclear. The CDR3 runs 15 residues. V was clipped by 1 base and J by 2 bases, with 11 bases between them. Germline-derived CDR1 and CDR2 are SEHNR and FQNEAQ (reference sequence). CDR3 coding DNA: TGTGCCAGCAGCTTAGTAAGAGGTTCGAACTATGGCTACACCTTC. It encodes CASSLVRGSNYGYTF.

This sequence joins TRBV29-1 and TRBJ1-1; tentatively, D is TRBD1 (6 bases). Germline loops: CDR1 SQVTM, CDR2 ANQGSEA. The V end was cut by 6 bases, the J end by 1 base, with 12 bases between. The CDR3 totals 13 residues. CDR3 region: CSVAWTENTEAFF. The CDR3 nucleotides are TGCAGCGTGGCTTGGACAGAGAACACTGAAGCTTTCTTT.

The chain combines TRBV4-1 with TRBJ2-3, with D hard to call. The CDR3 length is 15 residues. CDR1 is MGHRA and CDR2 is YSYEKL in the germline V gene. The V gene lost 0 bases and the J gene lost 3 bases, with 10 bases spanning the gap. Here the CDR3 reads CASSQENSETDTQYF. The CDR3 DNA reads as TGCGCCAGCAGCCAAGAGAACAGCGAGACAGATACGCAGTATTTT.

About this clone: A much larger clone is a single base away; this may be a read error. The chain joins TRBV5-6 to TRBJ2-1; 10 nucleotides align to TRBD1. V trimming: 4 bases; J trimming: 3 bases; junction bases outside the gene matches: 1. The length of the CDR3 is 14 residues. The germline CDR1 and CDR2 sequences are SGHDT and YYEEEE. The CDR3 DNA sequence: TGTGCCAGCAGCCGGGACAGGGGCTACAATGAGCAGTTCTTC. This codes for CASSRDRGYNEQFF.

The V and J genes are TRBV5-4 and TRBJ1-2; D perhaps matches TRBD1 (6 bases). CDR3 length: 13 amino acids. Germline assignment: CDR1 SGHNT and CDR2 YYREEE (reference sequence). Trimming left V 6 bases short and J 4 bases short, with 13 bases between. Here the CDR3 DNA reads TGTGCCAGCAACCTACAGGGTACCTATGGCTACACCTTC. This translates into CASNLQGTYGYTF.

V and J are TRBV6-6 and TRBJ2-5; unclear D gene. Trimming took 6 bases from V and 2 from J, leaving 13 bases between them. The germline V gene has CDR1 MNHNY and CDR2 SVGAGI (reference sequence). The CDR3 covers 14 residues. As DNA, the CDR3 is TGTGCCAGCAGATTCGACGGCCAACAAGAGACCCAGTACTTC. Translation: CASRFDGQQETQYF.

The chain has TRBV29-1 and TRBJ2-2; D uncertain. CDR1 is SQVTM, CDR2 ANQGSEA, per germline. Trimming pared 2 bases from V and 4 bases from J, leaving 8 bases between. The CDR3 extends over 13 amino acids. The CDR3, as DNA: TGCAGCGTTGAACAGGTCGGCACCGGGGAGCTGTTTTTT. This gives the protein CSVEQVGTGELFF.

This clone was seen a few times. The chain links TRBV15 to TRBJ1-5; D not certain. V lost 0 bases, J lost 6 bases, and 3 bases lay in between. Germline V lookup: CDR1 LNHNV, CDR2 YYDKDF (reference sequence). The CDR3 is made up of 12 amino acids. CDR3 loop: CATSRESQPQHF. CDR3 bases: TGTGCCACCAGCAGAGAGAGTCAGCCCCAGCATTTT.

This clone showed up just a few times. The DNA for the CDR3 is TGTGCCAGCAGCTTAGGTCTTCGGGTCTATGGCTACACCTTC. It codes for CASSLGLRVYGYTF. The gene calls are TRBV11-2 and TRBJ1-2; D is unclear. Germline-derived CDR1 and CDR2 are SGHAT and FQNNGV. This CDR3 region has 14 residues. V lost 1 base to trimming and J lost 4 bases, with 10 bases between them.

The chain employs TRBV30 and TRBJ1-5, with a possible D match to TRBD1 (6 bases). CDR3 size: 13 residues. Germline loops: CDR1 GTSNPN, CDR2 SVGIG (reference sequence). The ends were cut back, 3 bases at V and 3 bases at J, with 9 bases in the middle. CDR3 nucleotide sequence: TGTGCCTGGAGCGGACAGCCCAATCAGCCCCAGCATTTT. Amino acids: CAWSGQPNQPQHF.

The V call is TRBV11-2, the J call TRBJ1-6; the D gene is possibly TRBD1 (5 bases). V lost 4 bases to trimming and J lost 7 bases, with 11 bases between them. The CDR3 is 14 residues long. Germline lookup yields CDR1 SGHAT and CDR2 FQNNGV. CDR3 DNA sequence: TGTGCCAGCAGCTCCGGGACGGAAAATTCACCCCTCCACTTT. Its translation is CASSSGTENSPLHF.

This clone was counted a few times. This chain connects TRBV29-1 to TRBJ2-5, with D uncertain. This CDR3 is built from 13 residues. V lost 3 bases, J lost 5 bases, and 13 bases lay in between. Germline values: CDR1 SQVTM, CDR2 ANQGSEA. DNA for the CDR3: TGCAGCGTTGATTGGCTAGTGGGGGAGACCCAGTACTTC. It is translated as CSVDWLVGETQYF.

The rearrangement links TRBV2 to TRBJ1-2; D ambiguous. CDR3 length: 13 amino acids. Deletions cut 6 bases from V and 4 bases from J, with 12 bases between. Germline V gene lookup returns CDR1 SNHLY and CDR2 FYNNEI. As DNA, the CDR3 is TGTGCCAGCAGGGACGTCCGGATCTATGGCTACACCTTC. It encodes CASRDVRIYGYTF.

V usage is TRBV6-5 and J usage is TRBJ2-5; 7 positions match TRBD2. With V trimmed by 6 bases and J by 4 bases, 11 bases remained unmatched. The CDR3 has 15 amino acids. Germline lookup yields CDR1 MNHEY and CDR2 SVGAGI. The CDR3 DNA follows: TGTGCCAGCAGACTCTCCGGCGGGGGACGAGAGACCCAGTACTTC. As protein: CASRLSGGGRETQYF.

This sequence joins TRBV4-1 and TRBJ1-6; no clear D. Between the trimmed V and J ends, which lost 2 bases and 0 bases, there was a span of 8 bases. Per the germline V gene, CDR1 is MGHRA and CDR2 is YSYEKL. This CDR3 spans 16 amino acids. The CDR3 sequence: CASSQSRSSYNSPLHF. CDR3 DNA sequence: TGCGCCAGCAGCCAATCCAGGAGCTCCTATAATTCACCCCTCCACTTT.

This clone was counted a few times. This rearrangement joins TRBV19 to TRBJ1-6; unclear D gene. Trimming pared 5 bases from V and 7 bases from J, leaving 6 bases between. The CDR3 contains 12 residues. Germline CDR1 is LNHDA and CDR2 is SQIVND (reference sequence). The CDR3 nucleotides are TGTGCCAGTAGTGAGCTGAATTCACCCCTCCACTTT. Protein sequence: CASSELNSPLHF.

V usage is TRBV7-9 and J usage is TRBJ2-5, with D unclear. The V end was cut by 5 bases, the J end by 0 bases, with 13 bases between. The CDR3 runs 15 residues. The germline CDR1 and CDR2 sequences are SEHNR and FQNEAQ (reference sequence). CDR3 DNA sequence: TGTGCCAGCAGCCCTAAGAGGCGGTACCAAGAGACCCAGTACTTC. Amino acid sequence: CASSPKRRYQETQYF.

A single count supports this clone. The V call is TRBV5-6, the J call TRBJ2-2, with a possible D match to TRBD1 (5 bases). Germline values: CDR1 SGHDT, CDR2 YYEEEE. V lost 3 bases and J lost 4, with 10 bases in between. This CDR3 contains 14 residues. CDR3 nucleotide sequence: TGTGCCAGCAGCTGGGGCGCCGGCACCGGGGAGCTGTTTTTT. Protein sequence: CASSWGAGTGELFF.

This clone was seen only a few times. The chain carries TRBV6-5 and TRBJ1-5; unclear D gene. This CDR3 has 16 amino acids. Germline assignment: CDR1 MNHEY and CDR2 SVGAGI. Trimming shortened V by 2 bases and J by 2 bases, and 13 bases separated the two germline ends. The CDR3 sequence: CASSYAPGQGNQPQHF. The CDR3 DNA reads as TGTGCCAGCAGTTACGCGCCCGGCCAGGGCAATCAGCCCCAGCATTTT.

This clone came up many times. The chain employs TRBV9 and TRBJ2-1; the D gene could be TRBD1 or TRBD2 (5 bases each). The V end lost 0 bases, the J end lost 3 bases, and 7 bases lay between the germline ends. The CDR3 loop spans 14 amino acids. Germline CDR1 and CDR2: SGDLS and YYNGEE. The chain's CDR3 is CASSVGGNYNEQFF. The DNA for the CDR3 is TGTGCCAGCAGCGTAGGGGGGAACTACAATGAGCAGTTCTTC.

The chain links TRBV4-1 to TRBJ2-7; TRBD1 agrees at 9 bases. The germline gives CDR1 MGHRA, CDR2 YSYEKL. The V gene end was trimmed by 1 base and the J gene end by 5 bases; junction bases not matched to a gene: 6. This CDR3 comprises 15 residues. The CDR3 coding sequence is TGCGCCAGCAGCCAAGTGGTGACAGGGGGTGACGAGCAGTACTTC. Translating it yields CASSQVVTGGDEQYF.

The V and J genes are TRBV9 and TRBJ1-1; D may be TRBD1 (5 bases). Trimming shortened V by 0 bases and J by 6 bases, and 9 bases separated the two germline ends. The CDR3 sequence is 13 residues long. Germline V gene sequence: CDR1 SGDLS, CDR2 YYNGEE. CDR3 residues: CASSVVLGAEAFF. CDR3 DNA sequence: TGTGCCAGCAGCGTAGTATTGGGGGCTGAAGCTTTCTTT.

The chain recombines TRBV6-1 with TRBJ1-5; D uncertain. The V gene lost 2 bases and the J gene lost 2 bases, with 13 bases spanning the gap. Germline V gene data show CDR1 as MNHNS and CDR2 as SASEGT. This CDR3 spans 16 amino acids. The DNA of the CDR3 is TGTGCCAGCAGTGAATTTCGAGGGAGTCGCAATCAGCCCCAGCATTTT. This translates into CASSEFRGSRNQPQHF.

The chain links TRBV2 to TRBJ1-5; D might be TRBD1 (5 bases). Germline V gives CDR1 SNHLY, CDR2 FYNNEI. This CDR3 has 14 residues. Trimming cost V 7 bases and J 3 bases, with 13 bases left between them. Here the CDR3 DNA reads TGTGCCAGCACCTCCGGGACTCACAATCAGCCCCAGCATTTT. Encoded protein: CASTSGTHNQPQHF.

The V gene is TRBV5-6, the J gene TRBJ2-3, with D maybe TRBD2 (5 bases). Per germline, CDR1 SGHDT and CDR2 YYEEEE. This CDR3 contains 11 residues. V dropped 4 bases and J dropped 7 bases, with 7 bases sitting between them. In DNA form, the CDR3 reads TGTGCCAGCAGCCGGGGATATACGCAGTATTTT. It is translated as CASSRGYTQYF.

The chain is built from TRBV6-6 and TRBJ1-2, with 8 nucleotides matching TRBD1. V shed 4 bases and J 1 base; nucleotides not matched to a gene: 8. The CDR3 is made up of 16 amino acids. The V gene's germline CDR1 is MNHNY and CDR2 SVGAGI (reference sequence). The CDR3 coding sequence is TGTGCCAGCAGTTCCTCCGGACAGGGCCTTAACTATGGCTACACCTTC. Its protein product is CASSSSGQGLNYGYTF.